What follows are 22 T cell receptor beta chains derived from one specimen sequenced in a study of technical replicates of blood from a few donors. Here immunoSEQ multiplex PCR was the method, and the copy in TCRdb shows in-frame clones only, minus some. This table has 68,000 or so clones, under 98% appearing once. Material for sequencing was T cells isolated from PBMCs. The receptors stem from a human donor in good health.

This clone was seen just once. The chain has TRBV7-3 and TRBJ2-6; TRBD2 is a possible D gene (6 bases). Trimming took 5 bases from V and 2 from J, leaving 13 bases between them. The CDR3 loop spans 16 amino acids. CDR1 and CDR2 from the germline V gene are SGHTA and FQGTGA. In DNA form, the CDR3 reads TGTGCCAGCAGCGCATCCGGGACTCCTGGGGCCAACGTCCTGACTTTC. Its translation is CASSASGTPGANVLTF.

The rearrangement links TRBV11-2 to TRBJ2-7; 9 bases map to TRBD1. Germline V gene sequence: CDR1 SGHAT, CDR2 FQNNGV. CDR3 size: 15 residues. Unmatched junction bases numbered 6, after V lost 1 base and J lost 5 bases. The CDR3 coding sequence is TGTGCCAGCAGCTTAGGACAACAGGGGGCTCACGAGCAGTACTTC. Its translation is CASSLGQQGAHEQYF.

The CDR3 bases are TGTGCCAGCAGCTTAAGCCCCCCCGCGGGAGGGTACAATGAGCAGTTCTTC. It codes for CASSLSPPAGGYNEQFF. The chain uses TRBV7-3 and TRBJ2-1; 9 nucleotides align to TRBD2. After removal of 1 base from V and 4 bases from J, the junction contained 8 bases not matched to a gene. Germline assignment: CDR1 SGHTA and CDR2 FQGTGA. The CDR3 runs to 17 residues.

The chain couples TRBV6-5 to TRBJ1-5; D is perhaps TRBD1 (6 bases). The V end was cut by 6 bases, the J end by 8 bases, with 17 bases between. The CDR3 sequence is 14 residues long. Germline V CDR1 and CDR2: MNHEY, SVGAGI. The CDR3 loop reads CASSILTGGKPQHF. The CDR3 nucleotides are TGTGCCAGCAGCATCCTGACAGGTGGGAAGCCCCAGCATTTT.

This sequence joins TRBV30 and TRBJ2-7; 9 bases match TRBD1. The CDR3 sequence is 14 residues long. The ends lost 1 base at V and 3 bases at J; junction bases unmatched: 4. Germline CDR1 reads GTSNPN; CDR2 reads SVGIG (reference sequence). The CDR3 is CAWSAGTGFYEQYF. DNA for the CDR3: TGTGCCTGGAGTGCCGGGACAGGGTTCTACGAGCAGTACTTC.

The DNA of the CDR3 is TGTGCCAGCAGTGCCGGGGTTTCGTTCTTC. Translating it yields CASSAGVSFF. The genes are TRBV2 and TRBJ2-1, with D possibly TRBD2 on 5 matching bases. This CDR3 comprises 10 residues. V was shortened by 4 bases and J by 15 bases, with 10 bases between the two germline ends. From germline, CDR1 is SNHLY and CDR2 FYNNEI. The full variable domain, with the rest looked up from reference TRBV2 and TRBJ2-1, is EPEVTQTPSHQVTQMGQEVILRCVPISNHLYFYWYRQILGQKVEFLVSFYNNEISEKSEIFDDQFSVERPDGSNFTLKIRSTKLEDSAMYFCASSAGVSFFGPGTRLTVL.

V is TRBV11-2 and J is TRBJ2-2; the D is unclear. Trimming took off 0 bases at V and 4 bases at J, with 6 bases between the two ends. CDR1 is SGHAT and CDR2 is FQNNGV in the germline V gene. The CDR3 is 14 amino acids. The CDR3 nucleotides read TGTGCCAGCAGCTTAGACAGAAGCACCGGGGAGCTGTTTTTT. It specifies CASSLDRSTGELFF.

The rearrangement joins TRBV28 to TRBJ1-2; maybe TRBD1 (5 bases). This CDR3 spans 14 amino acids. CDR1 is MDHEN, CDR2 SYDVKM, per germline. Between the trimmed V and J ends, which lost 5 bases and 4 bases, there was a span of 14 bases. The CDR3 DNA sequence: TGTGCCAGCAGTGGCGTGGACACCATCTATGGCTACACCTTC. It encodes CASSGVDTIYGYTF.

In nucleotides, the CDR3 is TGTGCCAGCAGTTCGACCGGGGAGCTGTTTTTT. Translating it yields CASSSTGELFF. This chain connects TRBV2 to TRBJ2-2; D remains ambiguous. There are 11 residues in the CDR3. Trimming stripped 5 bases from V and 5 bases from J, with 3 bases between. Germline assignment: CDR1 SNHLY and CDR2 FYNNEI. Full variable domain (rest looked up from reference TRBV2 and TRBJ2-2): EPEVTQTPSHQVTQMGQEVILRCVPISNHLYFYWYRQILGQKVEFLVSFYNNEISEKSEIFDDQFSVERPDGSNFTLKIRSTKLEDSAMYFCASSSTGELFFGEGSRLTVL.

This chain uses TRBV4-1 with TRBJ2-3; possibly TRBD2 for D (5 bases). Trimming took off 3 bases at V and 6 bases at J, with 22 bases between the two ends. CDR3 size: 17 residues. Germline loops: CDR1 MGHRA, CDR2 YSYEKL. The CDR3 DNA is TGCGCCAGCAGCCAGGAGAGCGGTGAGTGGGCGCGGGATACGCAGTATTTT. Its protein is CASSQESGEWARDTQYF.

V gene TRBV7-2 combines with J gene TRBJ2-7; 10 bases map to TRBD2. Losses at the gene ends were 5 bases for V and 5 bases for J; bases not matched to a gene: 6. From germline, CDR1 is SGHTA and CDR2 FQGNSA. The CDR3 consists of 14 residues. This CDR3 is CASSLGTSAHEQYF. CDR3 DNA sequence: TGTGCCAGCAGCCTAGGGACTAGCGCCCACGAGCAGTACTTC.

The genes are TRBV15 and TRBJ1-1; no definite D call. The CDR3 length is 14 residues. V dropped 0 bases and J dropped 4 bases, with 9 bases sitting between them. Germline loops: CDR1 LNHNV, CDR2 YYDKDF (reference sequence). The CDR3, as DNA: TGTGCCACCAGCAGAGATACCGGGATCACTGAAGCTTTCTTT. Translation: CATSRDTGITEAFF.

The chain is built from TRBV7-2 and TRBJ2-3; 9 bases are shared with TRBD1. Germline assignment: CDR1 SGHTA and CDR2 FQGNSA. CDR3 length equals 19 residues. Germline trimming cut 3 bases from V and 0 bases from J; bases unmatched to any gene: 13. The chain's CDR3 is CASSFMGQGSPISTDTQYF. CDR3 sequence (DNA): TGTGCCAGCAGCTTTATGGGACAGGGATCGCCGATTAGCACAGATACGCAGTATTTT.

The genes are TRBV29-1 and TRBJ2-3; no firm D call. The V and J ends lost 8 bases and 4 bases respectively, with 13 bases between them. The CDR3 contains 12 residues. CDR1 is SQVTM and CDR2 is ANQGSEA in the germline V gene. The CDR3 nucleotides read TGCAGCTTCAAAGCGACCGCAGATACGCAGTATTTT. Translated, it gives CSFKATADTQYF.

The V gene is TRBV11-2, the J gene TRBJ2-3, with TRBD2 matching 8 bases. This CDR3 contains 15 residues. The germline V gene encodes CDR1 SGHAT and CDR2 FQNNGV. The junction had 8 bases not matched to a gene; V was cut back by 5 bases and J by 4 bases. The CDR3 protein is CASSPGLVVPDTQYF. CDR3 bases: TGTGCCAGCAGCCCGGGACTAGTAGTACCAGATACGCAGTATTTT.

This rearrangement joins TRBV6-5 to TRBJ2-3; D remains unclear. Germline V lookup: CDR1 MNHEY, CDR2 SVGAGI. V lost 3 bases to trimming and J lost 4 bases, with 8 bases between them. This CDR3 is 13 amino acids long. For the CDR3, the DNA is TGTGCCAGCAGTTATAGCCTCGCAGATACGCAGTATTTT. Translation: CASSYSLADTQYF.

Written as DNA, the CDR3 is TGTGCCAGTAGTATGACAGGGGCCCCCTACGAGCAGTACTTC. This gives the protein CASSMTGAPYEQYF. The V and J genes are TRBV19 and TRBJ2-7, with 8 bases lining up with TRBD1. The V gene's germline CDR1 is LNHDA and CDR2 SQIVND (reference sequence). V trimming: 3 bases; J trimming: 2 bases; junction bases outside the gene matches: 3. The CDR3 contains 14 residues.

CDR3 bases: TGTGCCAGCAGCGTAGCGGACGCTAGGGGTTCGGACTACAATGAGCAGTTCTTC. Protein product: CASSVADARGSDYNEQFF. The chain couples TRBV9 to TRBJ2-1, with D possibly matching TRBD1 (5 bases). Germline lookup yields CDR1 SGDLS and CDR2 YYNGEE. V lost 0 bases, J lost 3 bases, and 19 bases lay in between. The CDR3 consists of 18 residues.

V gene TRBV9 combines with J gene TRBJ1-5; 7 positions match TRBD1. The V gene's germline CDR1 is SGDLS and CDR2 YYNGEE. V was pared by 3 bases and J by 9 bases, with 15 bases of the junction left unmatched. This CDR3 is 16 amino acids long. CDR3 region: CASSAPYRQGVWPQHF. CDR3 nucleotide sequence: TGTGCCAGCAGCGCCCCCTATCGGCAGGGGGTCTGGCCCCAGCATTTT.

CDR3 region: CASSQDTEDTEAFF. The CDR3 nucleotides read TGCGCCAGCAGCCAAGATACAGAAGACACTGAAGCTTTCTTT. The chain joins TRBV4-3 to TRBJ1-1, with D hard to call. Germline CDR1 is LGHNA and CDR2 is YSLEER. The CDR3 has 14 residues. V was shortened by 0 bases and J by 3 bases, with 8 bases between the two germline ends.

CDR3 amino acids: CASSEALTVPEQFF. CDR3 sequence (DNA): TGTGCCAGCAGTGAAGCGTTAACAGTCCCTGAGCAGTTCTTC. This rearrangement joins TRBV2 to TRBJ2-1; no definite D call. The CDR3 totals 14 residues. V was cut by 0 bases and J by 9 bases, with 12 bases left in between. The V gene's germline CDR1 is SNHLY and CDR2 FYNNEI.

The chain employs TRBV5-4 and TRBJ2-7, with D uncertain. V was clipped by 3 bases and J by 7 bases, with 14 bases between them. The CDR3 spans 13 residues. Germline values: CDR1 SGHNT, CDR2 YYREEE (reference sequence). CDR3 sequence reads: CASSSPTDLEQYF. For the CDR3, the DNA is TGTGCCAGCAGCTCCCCCACCGACTTGGAGCAGTACTTC. The whole variable domain, remainder taken from reference TRBV5-4 and TRBJ2-7, is ETGVTQSPTHLIKTRGQQVTLRCSSQSGHNTVSWYQQALGQGPQFIFQYYREEENGRGNFPPRFSGLQFPNYSSELNVNALELDDSALYLCASSSPTDLEQYFGPGTRLTVT.